These T cell receptor beta chains were read from a single sample in a study of identical twins. TCRdb re-called the 5' RACE reads through MiXCR, storing one row per CDR3 protein. This sample carries around 480,000 distinct CDR3 sequences, approximately 15% of them seen once, and the ten largest clones take 0.95% to 1%. The sample was also linked to a second study, of yellow fever vaccine responses in identical twins.

The sequenced material came from CD4+ T cells sorted from blood. The source of these receptors is a woman between 18 and 29 years old in good health. Each CDR3 is given with its conserved first and last residue. Fields, in order: V gene, D gene, J gene, clone size, CDR3 protein, CDR3 DNA. The D gene is left open where the match is weak. Size values are once, few and many counts, or a class for expanded clones, and some rows have none.

TRBV3-1	TRBD1	TRBJ2-5	-	CASSTGQGLRETQYF	TGTGCCAGCAGCACCGGACAGGGCCTCAGGGAGACCCAGTACTTC
TRBV12-3/TRBV12-4	TRBD1	TRBJ2-7	-	CASSPGDSLYEQYF	TGTGCCAGCAGTCCCGGGGACAGTCTCTACGAGCAGTACTTC
TRBV19	-	TRBJ2-1	-	CASSIGGRTRGNEQFF	TGTGCCAGTAGTATAGGGGGCAGAACAAGAGGTAATGAGCAGTTCTTC
TRBV12-3/TRBV12-4	TRBD2	TRBJ2-3	many	CASSVGGDTQYF	TGTGCCAGCAGTGTGGGGGGGGATACGCAGTATTTT
TRBV28	-	TRBJ2-7	-	CASSSGDSLEQYF	TGTGCCAGCAGTTCGGGGGACAGTCTCGAGCAGTACTTC
TRBV3-1	-	TRBJ2-5	few	CASSRNVDRETQYF	TGTGCCAGCAGCAGAAATGTCGACCGGGAGACCCAGTACTTC
TRBV5-6	-	TRBJ2-5	few	CASSLLVARHQETQYF	TGTGCCAGCAGCTTGTTGGTAGCGAGACACCAAGAGACCCAGTACTTC
TRBV13	TRBD1	TRBJ2-1	-	CASSFRDRKYNEQFF	TGTGCCAGCAGCTTCCGGGACAGGAAATACAATGAGCAGTTCTTC
TRBV11-2	-	TRBJ2-2	few	CASSRLASTGELFF	TGTGCCAGCAGCCGCCTAGCGTCCACCGGGGAGCTGTTTTTT
TRBV6-2/TRBV6-3	TRBD2	TRBJ2-2	many	CASTLTSGRVGELFF	TGTGCCAGCACCCTTACTAGCGGGAGAGTCGGGGAGCTGTTTTTT
TRBV7-9	-	TRBJ2-3	many	CASSRGERNTDTQYF	TGTGCCAGCAGTCGGGGTGAGCGGAACACAGATACGCAGTATTTT
TRBV9	-	TRBJ2-5	few	CASSVESPQALETQYF	TGTGCCAGCAGCGTAGAGTCCCCACAGGCCCTAGAGACCCAGTACTTC
TRBV20-1	-	TRBJ2-2	-	CSARDPSNPPGELFF	TGCAGTGCTAGAGATCCCTCCAACCCCCCCGGGGAGCTGTTTTTT
TRBV3-1	-	TRBJ2-7	few	CASSHLSSTTGSGYEQYF	TGTGCCAGCAGCCATTTGTCCTCCACGACAGGGAGCGGGTACGAGCAGTACTTC
TRBV5-1	TRBD1	TRBJ1-1	many	CASSNRTGNTEAFF	TGCGCCAGCAGCAACAGGACAGGGAACACTGAAGCTTTCTTT
TRBV12-3/TRBV12-4	-	TRBJ2-7	-	CASQRDSYEQYF	TGTGCCAGTCAGAGGGATTCCTACGAGCAGTACTTC
TRBV5-1	-	TRBJ2-7	-	CASRQGEEQYF	TGCGCCAGCAGACAGGGTGAGGAGCAGTACTTC
TRBV20-1	-	TRBJ2-4	few	CSAGRQNLAKNIQYF	TGCAGTGCAGGAAGACAGAACTTAGCCAAAAACATTCAGTACTTC
TRBV7-2	-	TRBJ2-7	many	CASSLGYSSYEQYF	TGTGCCAGCAGCTTAGGTTACAGCTCCTACGAGCAGTACTTC
TRBV20-1	-	TRBJ2-3	few	CSASRTRGDTQYF	TGCAGTGCTAGCCGGACGCGCGGAGATACGCAGTATTTT
TRBV2	-	TRBJ2-3	many	CASSANRGATDTQYF	TGTGCCAGCAGTGCCAACCGGGGGGCGACAGATACGCAGTATTTT
TRBV4-1	-	TRBJ1-4	-	CASKNPLGRPNEKLFF	TGCGCCAGCAAAAACCCCCTGGGACGACCTAATGAAAAACTGTTTTTT
TRBV10-3	TRBD1	TRBJ1-2	-	CAIMGQGDYGYTF	TGTGCCATCATGGGACAGGGCGACTATGGCTACACCTTC
TRBV7-2	TRBD2	TRBJ2-1	-	CASSLDQWVGRNEQFF	TGTGCCAGCAGCTTGGATCAGTGGGTCGGGAGGAATGAGCAGTTCTTC
TRBV7-2	-	TRBJ2-2	-	CASSLARDSGELFF	TGTGCCAGCAGCTTGGCCAGGGATTCCGGGGAGCTGTTTTTT
TRBV9	-	TRBJ1-1	few	CASSPEGGRYTEAFF	TGTGCCAGCAGCCCCGAGGGGGGGCGTTACACTGAAGCTTTCTTT
TRBV29-1	-	TRBJ2-6	many	CSVEEFGANVLTF	TGCAGCGTTGAAGAGTTTGGGGCCAACGTCCTGACTTTC
TRBV27	-	TRBJ1-1	-	CASSSRYPTEAFF	TGTGCCAGCAGTTCGCGGTATCCGACTGAAGCTTTCTTT
TRBV10-3	TRBD1	TRBJ2-6	-	CAISEKGQALSGANVLTF	TGTGCCATCAGTGAGAAGGGACAGGCGCTCTCTGGGGCCAACGTCCTGACTTTC
TRBV29-1	TRBD1	TRBJ2-1	many	CSASRGPPYNEQFF	TGCAGCGCCTCAAGGGGGCCTCCCTACAATGAGCAGTTCTTC
TRBV5-6	TRBD2	TRBJ2-3	-	CASSYQTSARTDTQYF	TGTGCCAGCAGCTACCAAACTAGCGCCCGCACAGATACGCAGTATTTT
TRBV10-3	-	TRBJ2-5	many	CAISEWSDQETQYF	TGTGCCATCAGTGAGTGGAGCGACCAAGAGACCCAGTACTTC
TRBV7-2	-	TRBJ2-1	many	CASSTPYNEQFF	TGTGCCAGCAGCACCCCGTACAATGAGCAGTTCTTC
TRBV5-6	-	TRBJ2-1	-	CASSFRTNSYNEQFF	TGTGCCAGCAGCTTTAGGACTAACTCCTACAATGAGCAGTTCTTC
TRBV29-1	-	TRBJ2-1	many	CSVEGQSSSYNEQFF	TGCAGCGTGGAGGGACAGTCGAGCTCCTACAATGAGCAGTTCTTC
TRBV20-1	TRBD1	TRBJ2-5	few	CSASQTGTQGTQYF	TGCAGTGCTAGCCAGACAGGGACCCAGGGGACCCAGTACTTC
TRBV3-1	-	TRBJ1-3	-	CASSQVRSSGNTIYF	TGTGCCAGCAGCCAAGTGCGTAGCTCTGGAAACACCATATATTTT
TRBV20-1	-	TRBJ2-7	few	CSAGPIAYSYEQYF	TGCAGTGCTGGACCGATAGCGTACTCCTACGAGCAGTACTTC
TRBV27	TRBD1	TRBJ1-2	few	CASSFGTGGIYGYTF	TGTGCCAGCAGTTTCGGGACAGGGGGAATCTATGGCTACACCTTC